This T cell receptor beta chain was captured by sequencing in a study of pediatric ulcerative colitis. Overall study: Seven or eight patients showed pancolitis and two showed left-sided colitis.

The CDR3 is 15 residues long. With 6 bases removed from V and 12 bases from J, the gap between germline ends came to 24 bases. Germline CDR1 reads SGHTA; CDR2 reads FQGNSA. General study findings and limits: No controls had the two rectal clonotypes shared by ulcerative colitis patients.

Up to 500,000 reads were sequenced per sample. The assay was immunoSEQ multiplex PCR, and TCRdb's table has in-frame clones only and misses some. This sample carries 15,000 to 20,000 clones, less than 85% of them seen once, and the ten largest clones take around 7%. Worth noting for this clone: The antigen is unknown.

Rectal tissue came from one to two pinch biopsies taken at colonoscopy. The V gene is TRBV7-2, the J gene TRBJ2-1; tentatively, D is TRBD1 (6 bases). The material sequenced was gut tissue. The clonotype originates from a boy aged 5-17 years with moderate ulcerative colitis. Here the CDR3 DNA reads TGTGCCAGCAGTTCTTATCCCCGGGACAATCAAAGGCAGTTCTTC. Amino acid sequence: CASSSYPRDNQRQFF.